Below are 16 T cell receptor beta chains sequenced from a single sample in a study of blood T cell repertoires in COVID-19. Repertoires were generated with immunoSEQ multiplex PCR, while TCRdb's copy carries only in-frame clones and drops some. The sample consists of approximately 380,000 clones, roughly 92% of them appearing once. Specimen: PBMCs or T cells enriched from blood (not recorded which). These receptors were obtained from a woman between 40 and 50 years old who had been exposed to COVID-19.

The CDR3 here is CSVFRGHLMNTEAFF. The DNA for the CDR3 is TGCAGCGTTTTCAGGGGGCATCTCATGAACACTGAAGCTTTCTTT. J is TRBJ1-1 and V is TRBV29-1; 8 bases map to TRBD1. V was pared by 5 bases and J by 0 bases, with 8 bases of the junction left unmatched. Germline-derived CDR1 and CDR2 are SQVTM and ANQGSEA. This CDR3 region has 15 residues.

V usage is TRBV4-3 and J usage is TRBJ1-3; TRBD1 matches at 7 bases. The V and J ends lost 4 bases and 0 bases, in that order; junction bases with no gene match: 12. The germline V gene has CDR1 LGHNA and CDR2 YSLEER. The CDR3 totals 18 residues. DNA of the CDR3: TGCGCCAGCAGCCCCCAACTGGGACAGACTTACTCTGGAAACACCATATATTTT. Translation gives CASSPQLGQTYSGNTIYF.

J is TRBJ2-1 and V is TRBV6-2 or TRBV6-3; TRBD2 is a possible D gene (5 bases). The CDR3 has 11 residues. CDR1 is MNHEY and CDR2 is SVGEGT in the germline V gene. V lost 5 bases and J 8 bases, leaving 7 bases between the germline ends. The DNA for the CDR3 is TGTGCCAGCAGTCCGGGGTATGAGCAGTTCTTC. Protein product: CASSPGYEQFF.

The V and J genes are TRBV24-1 and TRBJ2-3; 7 bases line up with TRBD1. The CDR3 consists of 15 residues. V shed 4 bases, J shed 2 bases, and the junction held 5 bases outside the gene matches. From germline, CDR1 is KGHDR and CDR2 SFDVKD. CDR3 bases: TGTGCCACCAGTGACCCGACAGGGTCCACAGATACGCAGTATTTT. This gives the protein CATSDPTGSTDTQYF.

The chain joins TRBV7-9 to TRBJ1-2; D is possibly TRBD1 (5 bases). Germline CDR1 is SEHNR and CDR2 is FQNEAQ (reference sequence). This CDR3 region has 16 residues. V was pared by 1 base and J by 6 bases, with 18 bases between. In nucleotides, the CDR3 is TGTGCCAGCAGCTTAGAGGCAGGGAGGGATAAGGATGGCTACACCTTC. Encoded protein: CASSLEAGRDKDGYTF.

The rearrangement joins TRBV5-1 to TRBJ2-7; TRBD2 matches at 10 bases. V was pared by 0 bases and J by 5 bases, with 8 bases of the junction left unmatched. This CDR3 is built from 16 residues. In germline, CDR1 is SGHRS, CDR2 YFSETQ. The chain's CDR3 is CASSLAPPAGGHEQYF. DNA of the CDR3: TGCGCCAGCAGCTTGGCGCCCCCAGCGGGAGGGCACGAGCAGTACTTC.

The chain carries TRBV19 and TRBJ1-1; D is perhaps TRBD1 (5 bases). V was cut by 6 bases and J by 4 bases, with 18 bases left in between. Germline loops: CDR1 LNHDA, CDR2 SQIVND (reference sequence). The CDR3 has 15 residues. The CDR3 loop is CASSSMGGLSTEAFF. The CDR3 DNA sequence: TGTGCCAGTAGCAGTATGGGGGGGTTGAGCACTGAAGCTTTCTTT.

The V call is TRBV4-3, the J call TRBJ2-1, with D possibly being TRBD1 (5 bases). From germline, CDR1 is LGHNA and CDR2 YSLEER. The CDR3 runs 14 residues. Trimming shortened V by 4 bases and J by 4 bases, and 11 bases separated the two germline ends. The chain's CDR3 is CASSPTDSYNEQFF. The CDR3 DNA follows: TGCGCCAGCAGCCCGACAGATTCTTACAATGAGCAGTTCTTC.

The chain links TRBV27 to TRBJ1-1; 7 positions match TRBD1. The CDR3 extends over 14 amino acids. The junction had 5 bases not matched to a gene; V was cut back by 5 bases and J by 2 bases. Per germline, CDR1 MNHEY and CDR2 SMNVEV (reference sequence). As DNA, the CDR3 is TGTGCCAGCAGTCCCAGACAGGGAAACACTGAAGCTTTCTTT. This gives the protein CASSPRQGNTEAFF.

The chain employs TRBV13 and TRBJ2-7; 10 bases agree with TRBD2. Germline CDR1 PRHDT, CDR2 FYEKMQ (reference sequence). The CDR3 spans 16 residues. Trimming at V came to 3 bases and at J to 3 bases, leaving 8 bases not matched to a gene. Here the CDR3 reads CASSLAPSGSIYEQYF. The CDR3 coding sequence is TGTGCCAGCAGCTTGGCCCCTAGCGGGAGTATCTACGAGCAGTACTTC.

The rearrangement links TRBV28 to TRBJ1-2; 7 bases are a match to TRBD1. The length of the CDR3 is 14 residues. Germline trimming cut 6 bases from V and 4 bases from J; bases unmatched to any gene: 8. Germline V gives CDR1 MDHEN, CDR2 SYDVKM. CDR3: CASRRDSPSYGYTF. The DNA of the CDR3 is TGTGCCAGCAGGAGGGACAGCCCTTCCTATGGCTACACCTTC.

Written as DNA, the CDR3 is TGCGCCAGCAGCTTGGCGCGGACAGGGTTGTTTACTGAAGCTTTCTTT. It specifies CASSLARTGLFTEAFF. The chain uses TRBV5-1 and TRBJ1-1; 8 bases agree with TRBD1. The ends lost 0 bases at V and 5 bases at J; junction bases unmatched: 9. The CDR3 runs 16 residues. From germline, CDR1 is SGHRS and CDR2 YFSETQ.

The chain employs TRBV15 and TRBJ1-2; D is perhaps TRBD1 (5 bases). Germline V gives CDR1 LNHNV, CDR2 YYDKDF (reference sequence). V was trimmed by 5 bases and J by 1 base, leaving 17 bases between them. The CDR3 contains 16 residues. CDR3 residues: CATSSKGRTINYGYTF. The CDR3, as DNA: TGTGCCACCAGCTCCAAGGGGCGGACCATTAACTATGGCTACACCTTC.

This chain uses TRBV19 with TRBJ1-6; 7 nucleotides match TRBD1. The CDR3 sequence is 14 residues long. The V gene end was trimmed by 7 bases and the J gene end by 10 bases; junction bases not matched to a gene: 10. CDR1 is LNHDA and CDR2 is SQIVND in the germline V gene (reference sequence). The chain's CDR3 is CASNGETGRSPLHF. In DNA form, the CDR3 reads TGTGCCAGTAATGGAGAGACAGGGCGCTCACCCCTCCACTTT. The full variable domain, completed using reference TRBV19 and TRBJ1-6, is DGGITQSPKYLFRKEGQNVTLSCEQNLNHDAMYWYRQDPGQGLRLIYYSQIVNDFQKGDIAEGYSVSREKKESFPLTVTSAQKNPTAFYLCASNGETGRSPLHFGNGTRLTVT.

The chain joins TRBV4-2 to TRBJ1-2; D possibly corresponds to TRBD1 (6 bases). Germline loops: CDR1 LGHNA, CDR2 YNFKEQ. This CDR3 spans 15 amino acids. Trimming shortened V by 1 base and J by 2 bases, and 11 bases separated the two germline ends. The chain's CDR3 is CASSQGGQTNYGYTF. The CDR3 DNA reads TGTGCCAGCAGCCAAGGGGGGCAGACAAACTATGGCTACACCTTC.

This chain joins TRBV29-1 and TRBJ2-1; TRBD2 might be the D (7 bases). Germline V gene sequence: CDR1 SQVTM, CDR2 ANQGSEA. The CDR3 extends over 15 amino acids. V lost 7 bases, J lost 7 bases, and 23 bases lay in between. The CDR3 reads CSAPKGGMTINEQFF. Written as DNA, the CDR3 is TGCAGCGCACCCAAGGGGGGGATGACGATAAATGAGCAGTTCTTC.